This T cell receptor beta chain is from a study of PD-1 blockade in classical Hodgkin lymphoma. Clones were read by immunoSEQ multiplex PCR, and TCRdb kept only the in-frame ones, dropping some. The sample consists of tens of thousands of clones, more than 75% of them appearing once. Brentuximab vedotin exposure varied, and every patient relapsed after autologous stem cell transplantation. CDR3 length: 15 residues. The V and J ends lost 3 bases and 0 bases respectively, with 9 bases between them. Germline values: CDR1 KGHSH, CDR2 LQKENI. The material sequenced was peripheral blood mononuclear cells (PBMCs), taken before the second cycle of nivolumab. The TCR originated in a human donor with classical Hodgkin lymphoma. The V call is TRBV18, the J call TRBJ1-3; D remains ambiguous. The CDR3 coding sequence is TGTGCCAGCTCACCCCCCCTAAACTCTGGAAACACCATATATTTT. Its protein is CASSPPLNSGNTIYF.